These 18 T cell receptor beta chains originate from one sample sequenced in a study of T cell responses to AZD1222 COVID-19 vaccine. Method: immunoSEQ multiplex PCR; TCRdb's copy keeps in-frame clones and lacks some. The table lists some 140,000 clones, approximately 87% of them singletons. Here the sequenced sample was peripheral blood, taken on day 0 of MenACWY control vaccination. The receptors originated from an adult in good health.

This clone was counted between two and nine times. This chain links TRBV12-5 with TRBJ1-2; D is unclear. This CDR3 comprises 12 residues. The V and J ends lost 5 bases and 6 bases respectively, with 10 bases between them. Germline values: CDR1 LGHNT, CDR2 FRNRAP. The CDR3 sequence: CASGPRFDGYTF. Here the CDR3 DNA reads TGTGCTAGTGGTCCCCGATTCGATGGCTACACCTTC.

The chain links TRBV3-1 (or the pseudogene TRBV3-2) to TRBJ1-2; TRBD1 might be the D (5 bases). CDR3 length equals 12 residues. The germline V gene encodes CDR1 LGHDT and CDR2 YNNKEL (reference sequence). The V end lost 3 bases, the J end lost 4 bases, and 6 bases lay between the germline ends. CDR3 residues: CASSQGTYGYTF. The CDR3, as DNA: TGTGCCAGCAGCCAGGGGACCTATGGCTACACCTTC.

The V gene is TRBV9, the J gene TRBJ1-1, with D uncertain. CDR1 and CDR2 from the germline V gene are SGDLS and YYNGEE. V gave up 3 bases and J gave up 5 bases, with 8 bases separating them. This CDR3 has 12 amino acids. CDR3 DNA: TGTGCCAGCAGCGCAGGAGGAACTGAAGCTTTCTTT. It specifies CASSAGGTEAFF.

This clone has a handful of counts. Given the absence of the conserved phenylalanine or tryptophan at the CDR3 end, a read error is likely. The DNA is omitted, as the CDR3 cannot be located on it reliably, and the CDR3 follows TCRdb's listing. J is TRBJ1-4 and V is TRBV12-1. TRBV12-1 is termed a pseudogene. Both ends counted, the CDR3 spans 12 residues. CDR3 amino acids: CASSLKREPEPS.

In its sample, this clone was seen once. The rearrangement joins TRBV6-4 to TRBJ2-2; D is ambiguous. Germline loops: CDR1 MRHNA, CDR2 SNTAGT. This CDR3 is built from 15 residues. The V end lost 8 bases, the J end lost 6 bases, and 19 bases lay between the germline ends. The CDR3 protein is CASSRHSKVSGELFF. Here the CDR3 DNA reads TGTGCCAGCTCCAGACACTCCAAGGTCTCCGGGGAGCTGTTTTTT.

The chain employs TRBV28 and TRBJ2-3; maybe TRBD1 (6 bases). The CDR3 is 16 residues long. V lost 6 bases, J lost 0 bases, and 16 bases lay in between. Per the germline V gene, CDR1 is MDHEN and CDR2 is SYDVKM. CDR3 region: CASRSTGTSSTDTQYF. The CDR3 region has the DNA TGTGCCAGCAGAAGCACAGGGACCTCTAGCACAGATACGCAGTATTTT.

The CDR3 loop reads CASSLEGRGRFGANVLTF. In nucleotides, the CDR3 is TGTGCCAGCAGCTTAGAGGGCAGGGGGCGGTTTGGGGCCAACGTCCTGACTTTC. The rearrangement links TRBV11-2 to TRBJ2-6; 8 positions agree with TRBD1. Germline V gene sequence: CDR1 SGHAT, CDR2 FQNNGV. V gave up 0 bases and J gave up 3 bases; unmatched junction bases: 7. The CDR3 totals 18 residues.

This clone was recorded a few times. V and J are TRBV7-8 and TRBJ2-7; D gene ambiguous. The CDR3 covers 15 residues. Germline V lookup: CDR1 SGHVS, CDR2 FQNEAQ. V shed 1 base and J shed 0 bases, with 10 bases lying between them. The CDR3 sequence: CASSLGGSSSYEQYF. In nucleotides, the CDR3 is TGTGCCAGCAGCTTAGGGGGATCGAGCTCCTACGAGCAGTACTTC. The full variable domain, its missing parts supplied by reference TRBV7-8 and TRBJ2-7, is GAGVSQSPRYKVAKRGQDVALRCDPISGHVSLFWYQQALGQGPEFLTYFQNEAQLDKSGLPSDRFFAERPEGSVSTLKIQRTQQEDSAVYLCASSLGGSSSYEQYFGPGTRLTVT.

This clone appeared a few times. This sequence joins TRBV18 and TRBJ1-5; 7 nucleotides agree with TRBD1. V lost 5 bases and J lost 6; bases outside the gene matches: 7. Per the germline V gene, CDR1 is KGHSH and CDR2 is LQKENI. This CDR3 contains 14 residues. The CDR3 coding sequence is TGTGCCAGCTCAGCTTCAGGGGGTCGTCAGCCCCAGCATTTT. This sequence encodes CASSASGGRQPQHF. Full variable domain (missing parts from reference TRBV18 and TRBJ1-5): NAGVMQNPRHLVRRRGQEARLRCSPMKGHSHVYWYRQLPEEGLKFMVYLQKENIIDESGMPKERFSAEFPKEGPSILRIQQVVRGDSAAYFCASSASGGRQPQHFGDGTRLSIL.

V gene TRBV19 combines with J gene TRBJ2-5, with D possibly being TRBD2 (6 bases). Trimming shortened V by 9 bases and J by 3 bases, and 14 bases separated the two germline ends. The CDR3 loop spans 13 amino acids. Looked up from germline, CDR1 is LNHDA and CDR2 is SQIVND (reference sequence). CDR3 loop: CASGGVAEETQYF. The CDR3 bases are TGTGCCAGCGGAGGGGTGGCAGAAGAGACCCAGTACTTC. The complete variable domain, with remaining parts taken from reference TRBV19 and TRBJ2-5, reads DGGITQSPKYLFRKEGQNVTLSCEQNLNHDAMYWYRQDPGQGLRLIYYSQIVNDFQKGDIAEGYSVSREKKESFPLTVTSAQKNPTAFYLCASGGVAEETQYFGPGTRLLVL.

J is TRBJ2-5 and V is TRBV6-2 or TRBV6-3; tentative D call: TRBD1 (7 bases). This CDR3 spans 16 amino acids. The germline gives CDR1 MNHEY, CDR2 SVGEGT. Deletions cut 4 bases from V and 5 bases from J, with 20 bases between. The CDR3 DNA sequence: TGTGCCAGCAGTTCCTCTCGCACAGGGGAGGTGGAGACCCAGTACTTC. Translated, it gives CASSSSRTGEVETQYF.

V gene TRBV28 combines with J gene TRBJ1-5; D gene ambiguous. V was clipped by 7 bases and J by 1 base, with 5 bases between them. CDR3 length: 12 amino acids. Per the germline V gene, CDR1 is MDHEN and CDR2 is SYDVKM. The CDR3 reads CASTQSNQPQHF. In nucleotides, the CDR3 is TGTGCCAGCACTCAAAGCAATCAGCCCCAGCATTTT.

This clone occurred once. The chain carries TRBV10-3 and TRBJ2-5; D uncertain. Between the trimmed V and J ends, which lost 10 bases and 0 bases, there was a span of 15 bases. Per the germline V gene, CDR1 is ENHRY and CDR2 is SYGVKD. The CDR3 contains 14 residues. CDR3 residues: CATQGSQNQETQYF. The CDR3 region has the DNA TGTGCCACCCAAGGGTCGCAGAACCAAGAGACCCAGTACTTC.

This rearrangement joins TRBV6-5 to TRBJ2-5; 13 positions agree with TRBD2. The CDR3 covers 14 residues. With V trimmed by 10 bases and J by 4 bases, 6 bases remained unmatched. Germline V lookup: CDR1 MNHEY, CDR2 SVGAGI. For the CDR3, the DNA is TGTGCCACAAGGGGACTAGCGGGAACAGAGACCCAGTACTTC. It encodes CATRGLAGTETQYF.

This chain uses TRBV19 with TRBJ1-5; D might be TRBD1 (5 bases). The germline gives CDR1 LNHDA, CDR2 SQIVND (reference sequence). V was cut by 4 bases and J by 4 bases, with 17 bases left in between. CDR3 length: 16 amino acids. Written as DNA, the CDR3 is TGTGCCAGTAGTACACAAGGGGTGGGACTTAATCAGCCCCAGCATTTT. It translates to CASSTQGVGLNQPQHF.

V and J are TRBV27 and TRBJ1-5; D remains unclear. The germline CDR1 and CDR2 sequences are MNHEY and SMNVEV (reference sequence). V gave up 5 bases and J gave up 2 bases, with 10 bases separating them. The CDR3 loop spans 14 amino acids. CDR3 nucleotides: TGTGCCAGCAGTACGGGGATGGGCAATCAGCCCCAGCATTTT. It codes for CASSTGMGNQPQHF.

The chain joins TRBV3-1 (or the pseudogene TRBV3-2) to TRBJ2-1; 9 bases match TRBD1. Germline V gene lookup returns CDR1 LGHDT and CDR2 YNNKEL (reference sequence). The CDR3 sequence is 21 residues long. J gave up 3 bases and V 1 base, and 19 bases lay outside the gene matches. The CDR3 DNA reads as TGTGCCAGCAGCCAAGTCCCCGGGACAGGGCACCCCTCCCCCCTCTACAATGAGCAGTTCTTC. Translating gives CASSQVPGTGHPSPLYNEQFF.

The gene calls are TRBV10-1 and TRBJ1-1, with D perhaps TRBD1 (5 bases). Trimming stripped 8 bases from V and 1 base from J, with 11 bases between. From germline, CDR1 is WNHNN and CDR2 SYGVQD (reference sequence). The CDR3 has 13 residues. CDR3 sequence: CASSGGRNTEAFF. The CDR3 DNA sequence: TGCGCCAGCTCTGGGGGGAGGAACACTGAAGCTTTCTTT.